A selection of T cell receptor beta chains follows, all from one sample in a study of OX40 agonist ivuxolimab in advanced cancers. The repertoire was sequenced with immunoSEQ multiplex PCR; TCRdb's copy has only in-frame clones and lacks some. This table holds about 69,000 clones, approximately 81% found once. The sample consisted of CD4+ or CD8+ T cells sorted from blood, taken in a trial of the OX40 agonist ivuxolimab. These receptor sequences come from an adult with an advanced solid tumor such as melanoma, head and neck, liver or kidney cancer. CDR3s include the opening cysteine and the closing phenylalanine or tryptophan. Fields, in order: D gene, clone size, J gene, V gene, CDR3 DNA, CDR3 protein. A D gene is named only where the DNA matches it firmly. Rows give clone size only sometimes, using once, few, many, or a class for an expanded clone.

d_gene: -; abundance: -; j_gene: TRBJ2-5; v_gene: TRBV27; CDR3nt: TGTGCCAGCAGTACAAACTCCCAAGAGACCCAGTACTTC; CDR3aa: CASSTNSQETQYF
d_gene: -; abundance: once; j_gene: TRBJ2-1; v_gene: TRBV28; CDR3nt: TGTGCCAGCAGTTCCCCGGGCGGACACAATGAGCAGTTCTTC; CDR3aa: CASSSPGGHNEQFF
d_gene: -; abundance: -; j_gene: TRBJ2-1; v_gene: TRBV9; CDR3nt: TGTGCCAGCAGCGGCCTAAGGGATGGCAATGAGCAGTTCTTC; CDR3aa: CASSGLRDGNEQFF
d_gene: -; abundance: once; j_gene: TRBJ2-7; v_gene: TRBV7-9; CDR3nt: TGTGCCAGCAATAGGGGGGCGGGAGAGCAGTACTTC; CDR3aa: CASNRGAGEQYF
d_gene: -; abundance: -; j_gene: TRBJ1-5; v_gene: TRBV28; CDR3nt: TGTGCCAGCAGTTTATGGCAGGACCATCAGCCCCAGCATTTT; CDR3aa: CASSLWQDHQPQHF
d_gene: TRBD2; abundance: -; j_gene: TRBJ2-5; v_gene: TRBV29-1; CDR3nt: TGCAGCGTTGAATCAGCGGGGGAAGGGGAGACCCAGTACTTC; CDR3aa: CSVESAGEGETQYF
d_gene: -; abundance: -; j_gene: TRBJ2-4; v_gene: TRBV11-3; CDR3nt: TGTGCCAGCAGCTTAGAAGGGGGGTTAGGAAACATTCAGTACTTC; CDR3aa: CASSLEGGLGNIQYF
d_gene: TRBD1; abundance: -; j_gene: TRBJ2-1; v_gene: TRBV5-4; CDR3nt: TGTGCCAGCAGCTCACCGGGACAGGGGAATGAGCAGTTCTTC; CDR3aa: CASSSPGQGNEQFF
d_gene: TRBD1; abundance: -; j_gene: TRBJ2-2; v_gene: TRBV5-4; CDR3nt: TGTGCCAGCAGCTTTAGGACAGGCTCTCACACCGGGGAGCTGTTTTTT; CDR3aa: CASSFRTGSHTGELFF
d_gene: -; abundance: -; j_gene: TRBJ2-1; v_gene: TRBV5-1; CDR3nt: TGCGCCAGCAGCTTGATCGCGGACCCCTCCTACAATGAGCAGTTCTTC; CDR3aa: CASSLIADPSYNEQFF
d_gene: -; abundance: -; j_gene: TRBJ2-5; v_gene: TRBV7-8; CDR3nt: TGTGCCAGCAGCTGGGGGCCGGCTGCACGGGAGACCCAGTACTTC; CDR3aa: CASSWGPAARETQYF
d_gene: -; abundance: -; j_gene: TRBJ2-7; v_gene: TRBV9; CDR3nt: TGTGCCAGCAGCCCCGGGGCGGAGGGGTACGAGCAGTACTTC; CDR3aa: CASSPGAEGYEQYF
d_gene: -; abundance: -; j_gene: TRBJ2-1; v_gene: TRBV6-5; CDR3nt: TGTGCCAGCCACCGGGTCCCCAATGAGCAGTTCTTC; CDR3aa: CASHRVPNEQFF
d_gene: -; abundance: -; j_gene: TRBJ2-1; v_gene: TRBV10-2; CDR3nt: TGCGCCAGCAGTTCAGACCGTTATGAGCAGTTCTTC; CDR3aa: CASSSDRYEQFF
d_gene: -; abundance: -; j_gene: TRBJ2-7; v_gene: TRBV6-5; CDR3nt: TGTGCCAGCAGTTACTCGAGGGGATCCTACGAGCAGTACTTC; CDR3aa: CASSYSRGSYEQYF
d_gene: -; abundance: -; j_gene: TRBJ2-5; v_gene: TRBV5-1; CDR3nt: TGCGCCAGCAGCTTGACGGGGCCCGTTCGGGAGACCCAGTACTTC; CDR3aa: CASSLTGPVRETQYF
d_gene: -; abundance: -; j_gene: TRBJ2-3; v_gene: TRBV11-3; CDR3nt: TGTGCCAGCAGCTTTTTCCCGAGCACAGATACGCAGTATTTT; CDR3aa: CASSFFPSTDTQYF